The following is a TCR beta chain sequence with its context. Per the authors' pipeline: Quantification of nucleated cells was approximated via reference gene primer amplification. TCRdb's copy holds only in-frame clones and misses some; the assay was immunoSEQ multiplex PCR. The V and J calls and clone size come from that table; D and trimming were worked out from the DNA. The sample shows approximately 100,000 clones, about 75% of them seen only once. This entry is derived from a study of blood T cell repertoires in COVID-19. Study as a whole: Acute and convalescent COVID-19 specimens originated in the United States, Italy and Spain. In each case, the material was cDNA or gDNA derived from T cells, B-cell-depleted T cells, or PBMCs.

Deletions cut 5 bases from V and 5 bases from J, with 9 bases between. The germline gives CDR1 SGHNT, CDR2 YENEEA. The CDR3 sequence is 13 residues long. The chain combines TRBV11-3 with TRBJ2-2; possibly TRBD2 for D (5 bases). This clonotype was sampled from an elderly man with acute or convalescent COVID-19. Sequencing used peripheral blood. The CDR3 DNA follows: TGTGCCAGCAGCCAAGGACTTACCGGGGAGCTGTTTTTT. This gives the protein CASSQGLTGELFF.